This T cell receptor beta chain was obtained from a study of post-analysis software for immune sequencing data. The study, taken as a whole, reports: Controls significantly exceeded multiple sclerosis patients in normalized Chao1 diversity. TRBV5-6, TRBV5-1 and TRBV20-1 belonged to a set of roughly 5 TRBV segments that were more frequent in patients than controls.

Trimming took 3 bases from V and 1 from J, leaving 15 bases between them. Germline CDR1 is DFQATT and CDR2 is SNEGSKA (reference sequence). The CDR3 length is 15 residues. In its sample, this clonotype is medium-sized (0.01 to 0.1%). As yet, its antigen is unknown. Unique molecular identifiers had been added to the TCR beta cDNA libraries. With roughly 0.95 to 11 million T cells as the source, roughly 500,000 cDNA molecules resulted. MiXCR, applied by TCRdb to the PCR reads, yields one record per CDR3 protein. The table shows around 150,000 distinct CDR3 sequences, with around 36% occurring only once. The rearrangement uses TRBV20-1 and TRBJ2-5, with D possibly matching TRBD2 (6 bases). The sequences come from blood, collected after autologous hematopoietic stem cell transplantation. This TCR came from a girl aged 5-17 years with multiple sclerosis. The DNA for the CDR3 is TGCAGTGCTAGTAGGGACTCCCACACCCAAGAGACCCAGTACTTC. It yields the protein CSASRDSHTQETQYF.